This T cell receptor beta chain emerged from a study of T cell changes during pregnancy in multiple sclerosis (dated by TCRdb to the late 2010s). Describing the broader study: In women with multiple sclerosis, the researchers looked at how the T cell repertoire shifted as pregnancy progressed.

Libraries were made using the immunoSEQ multiplex PCR assay. The table was pulled from immuneACCESS by TCRdb, which kept in-frame rearrangements only. Such tables lose some clones; where checked, under half of the loss comes from unresolved V genes, and the rest has no known cause. This sample comprises fewer than 35,000 clones, more than 85% of them detected only once. The top ten clonotypes cover 0.41% of the sample. CDR1 and CDR2 are drawn from the germline V gene: SGHRS, YFSETQ. The CDR3 numbers 16 residues from cysteine through phenylalanine. The sequence is cut down to CDR3 DNA, 48 bases in frame from base 1. V and J are truncated by 4 bases and 4 bases respectively, leaving an intervening sequence of 18 bases. Concerning this clone: The target of this receptor is not known. The input lacks base qualities; no much larger clone sits a single base away.

Here the chain combines TRBV5-1 and TRBJ2-1, with a weak D call of TRBD1 (6 bases match). Sequencing used CD4+ T cells from peripheral blood mononuclear cells, obtained in the second trimester of pregnancy. This receptor was identified in a female donor with multiple sclerosis, enrolled in a pregnancy study. The nucleotide sequence is TGCGCCAGCAGCCGGCAGGGGACCGAAGCTTACAATGAGCAGTTCTTC. Its amino acids are CASSRQGTEAYNEQFF.